The T cell receptor beta chain under discussion was sequenced for a study of T-cell memory formation after mild COVID-19 (dated by TCRdb to 2020 to 2022). In the study overall: TCR sequence clusters from the two donors were found to be largely donor specific. The cohort was made up of two young adult volunteers, one female and one male, who were previously healthy. In two donors, T-cell clones that expanded and contracted after mild COVID-19 were tracked by sequencing TCRalpha and TCRbeta repertoires over time.

For sequencing, an Illumina NovaSeq 6000 was employed. Using 5'RACE with constant-segment primers, TCRalpha and TCRbeta cDNA libraries were constructed, with sample barcodes and unique molecular identifiers added in the process. Trizol reagent was used to extract RNA from every sample. Amplification of the libraries took two PCR steps, and the second step added a second sample barcode plus Illumina TruSeq adapters. Libraries were sequenced on an Illumina NovaSeq with 2 x 150 bp paired-end reads. As for how the authors treated the data: With migec v1.2.7, reads were demultiplexed and then collapsed into UMI-guided consensus sequences. Using mixcr v2.1.11, UMI consensuses were aligned to TRA and TRB V and J templates and then assembled into clonotypes. Clonotypes were classified as expanded or contracted when called significant by both edgeR and NoisET, with noise models trained on biological replicates. edgeR calls used a false discovery rate-adjusted p below 0.01 and a log2 fold-change threshold of 1. As an exploratory analysis of dynamics, max-normalized trajectories of the 1000 most abundant clonotypes were examined with PCA combined with hierarchical clustering. Separately sequenced CD4+ and CD8+ repertoires were used to assign the CD4 or CD8 phenotype of responding clones. TCRdb reprocessing: public reads trimmed at Q25 with fastp, clones called with MiXCR, in-frame beta chains kept. Identical CDR3 protein sequences are pooled into one entry, listed with their most common genes and DNA. These V and J calls rely on TCRdb rather than the paper's analysis. The sample profile shows about 350,000 distinct CDR3 sequences; around 15% of them were found once. The ten most abundant clones make up about a fifth of the sample.

Broader findings and caveats from the paper: Clones that contracted from day 15 to 85 showed balanced CD4/CD8 phenotypes, whereas a second wave of clones that expanded from day 15 to 37 leaned towards CD4+. The study covered only two mild cases, and larger cohorts including severe cases with pre-infection samples were considered necessary. Some responding clones were detected in pre-infection memory, suggesting pre-existing cross-reactive memory T cells joined the SARS-CoV-2 response. Contracting CD4+ clones were found mainly in CM and EM memory subsets, while CD8+ clones were enriched in EMRA. SARS-CoV-2 specificity of the second-wave clones peaking on day 37 was not confirmed.

This clonotype was observed a few times. No cognate antigen has been identified for it. No much larger clonotype is one base removed from it; base qualities were not supplied. Ficoll-Paque density gradient centrifugation was used to isolate PBMCs. The CDR3 spans 14 residues, from the cysteine through the phenylalanine. The kept DNA is CDR3 alone, 42 bases in frame from the first base. At the junction V is shortened by 1 base and J by 5 bases, with 14 bases in between. CDR1 SQVTM and CDR2 ANQGSEA were looked up in the germline V gene. The sequencing input was PBMCs or a T cell subset sorted from them (not recorded which). This chain is built from TRBV29-1 and TRBJ2-5; the D gene identity is not certain. The source is a young man who had mild COVID-19 (a few samples of this study predate the infection). The sample titles of this study are shuffled in the database, so cell type and time point are left out; the donor was told from shared clones. The CDR3 reads CSVEGLQGGETQYF. At the DNA level, the sequence is TGCAGCGTTGAAGGTCTACAAGGTGGCGAGACCCAGTACTTC.